Listed below are T cell receptor beta chains from one sample, sequenced in a study of sequential checkpoint blockade in melanoma. Clones were sequenced by immunoSEQ multiplex PCR, and TCRdb holds only the in-frame ones, with some missing. The sample lists some 30,000 clones, roughly nine tenths occurring once. This specimen was CD8+ T cells sorted from blood (inferred from file names), taken from a patient given nivolumab and ipilimumab in sequence. These receptors were collected from a human donor with melanoma. CDR3s include the opening cysteine and the closing phenylalanine or tryptophan. The D gene is left open where the match is weak. Rows give clone size only sometimes, using once, few, many, or a class for an expanded clone.

J: TRBJ2-6
length: 19
size: once
V: TRBV4-1
D: -
DNA: TGCGCCAGCAGCCTGCCGGAAGGGGTCCCTGGTTCTGGGGCCAACGTCCTGACTTTC
CDR3: CASSLPEGVPGSGANVLTF

J: TRBJ2-2
length: 12
size: -
V: TRBV7-8
D: -
DNA: TGTGCCAGCAGCTTAGGGCCCGGGGAGCTGTTTTTT
CDR3: CASSLGPGELFF

J: TRBJ1-5
length: 12
size: -
V: TRBV27
D: -
DNA: TGTGCCAGCAGTTCCGGGGGTCAGCCCCAGCATTTT
CDR3: CASSSGGQPQHF

J: TRBJ1-3
length: 15
size: -
V: TRBV7-9
D: -
DNA: TGTGCCAGCAGCTTAGTGGGGGAGGCTGGAAACACCATATATTTT
CDR3: CASSLVGEAGNTIYF

J: TRBJ1-1
length: 15
size: -
V: TRBV19
D: TRBD1
DNA: TGTGCCAGTAGTCCAACAGGGGGCGCGAGGACTGAAGCTTTCTTT
CDR3: CASSPTGGARTEAFF

J: TRBJ2-7
length: 12
size: -
V: TRBV27
D: -
DNA: TGTGCCAGCAGTACCTCACACTACGAGCAGTACTTC
CDR3: CASSTSHYEQYF

J: TRBJ1-2
length: 15
size: -
V: TRBV6-1
D: -
DNA: TGTGCCAGCACCTTCATTCCAGGGTCTAACTATGGCTACACCTTC
CDR3: CASTFIPGSNYGYTF

J: TRBJ1-1
length: 14
size: -
V: TRBV7-9
D: TRBD1
DNA: TGTGCCAGCAGCCGGACAGGGGGGAACACTGAAGCTTTCTTT
CDR3: CASSRTGGNTEAFF

J: TRBJ1-1
length: 13
size: -
V: TRBV19
D: -
DNA: TGTGCCAGTAGTCCCTCCGCGGGCACTGAAGCTTTCTTT
CDR3: CASSPSAGTEAFF

J: TRBJ1-1
length: 12
size: -
V: TRBV19
D: -
DNA: TGTGCCAGTAGGGTCGGGGGCACTGAAGCTTTCTTT
CDR3: CASRVGGTEAFF

J: TRBJ1-2
length: 13
size: -
V: TRBV2
D: TRBD1
DNA: TGTGCCAGCAATCTGGCGGGACAGTATGGCTACACCTTC
CDR3: CASNLAGQYGYTF

J: TRBJ2-2
length: 13
size: once
V: TRBV6-6
D: TRBD2
DNA: TGTGCCAGCAGGGGGGGGTGGGACGGGGAGCTGTTTTTT
CDR3: CASRGGWDGELFF

J: TRBJ1-1
length: 13
size: -
V: TRBV6-4
D: -
DNA: TGTGCCAGCAGTGACACGGTCAACACTGAAGCTTTCTTT
CDR3: CASSDTVNTEAFF

J: TRBJ2-1
length: 15
size: -
V: TRBV9
D: TRBD2
DNA: TGTGCCAGCAGCGAGGGGACTAGCAGAACGGATGAGCAGTTCTTC
CDR3: CASSEGTSRTDEQFF

J: TRBJ2-1
length: 15
size: -
V: TRBV6-6
D: TRBD2
DNA: TGTGCCAGCAGTTACTTGTCTAGCGGATACAATGAGCAGTTCTTC
CDR3: CASSYLSSGYNEQFF

J: TRBJ1-1
length: 12
size: large
V: TRBV19
D: -
DNA: TGTGCCAGTAGTATAGGGTGGCTGCAAGCTTTCTTT
CDR3: CASSIGWLQAFF

J: TRBJ2-7
length: 16
size: -
V: TRBV28
D: -
DNA: TGTGCCAGCAGTCCCGACCGGACTCTGAGCTCCTACGAGCAGTACTTC
CDR3: CASSPDRTLSSYEQYF

J: TRBJ2-3
length: 11
size: -
V: TRBV28
D: -
DNA: TGTGCCAGCAATCAGGGGCTTACGCAGTATTTT
CDR3: CASNQGLTQYF

J: TRBJ2-1
length: 16
size: -
V: TRBV18
D: TRBD2
DNA: TGTGCCAGCTCACCAAGAGGAGGACTAGCGGGAAATGAGCAGTTCTTC
CDR3: CASSPRGGLAGNEQFF

J: TRBJ2-1
length: 13
size: -
V: TRBV4-2
D: -
DNA: TGTGCCAGCAGCCAAGATTTGGATCCCCAGCGGTTCTTC
CDR3: CASSQDLDPQRFF

J: TRBJ1-2
length: 15
size: -
V: TRBV30
D: -
DNA: TGTGCCTGGAGTCCCATCCCCGACAGCAACTATGGCTACACCTTC
CDR3: CAWSPIPDSNYGYTF

J: TRBJ2-1
length: 13
size: once
V: TRBV19
D: -
DNA: TGTGCCAGTAGTAGAGTCTTCCCCGGTGAGCAGTTCTTC
CDR3: CASSRVFPGEQFF

J: TRBJ2-1
length: 17
size: -
V: TRBV7-9
D: -
DNA: TGTGCCAGCAGCTCCTCTTATGCGGGCGAACACTACAATGAGCAGTTCTTC
CDR3: CASSSSYAGEHYNEQFF

J: TRBJ2-7
length: 14
size: -
V: TRBV5-4
D: -
DNA: TGTGCCAGCAGCTTGGGACAGAGCTCCTACGAGCAGTACTTC
CDR3: CASSLGQSSYEQYF

J: TRBJ2-7
length: 13
size: -
V: TRBV5-1
D: -
DNA: TGCGCCAGCAGCTTGACCGACCCAGGAGAGCAGTACTTC
CDR3: CASSLTDPGEQYF

J: TRBJ2-1
length: 14
size: -
V: TRBV7-8
D: TRBD1
DNA: TGTGCCAGCGGGTCGCAGGGGGCCTACAATGAGCAGTTCTTC
CDR3: CASGSQGAYNEQFF

J: TRBJ2-2
length: 16
size: -
V: TRBV4-3
D: TRBD1
DNA: TGCGCCAGCAGCCAAGGCACAGGGGGGCGAACCGGGGAGCTGTTTTTT
CDR3: CASSQGTGGRTGELFF

J: TRBJ1-2
length: 13
size: -
V: TRBV28
D: -
DNA: TGTGCCAGCAGTTTCGCCAGTTCTTATGGCTACACCTTC
CDR3: CASSFASSYGYTF

J: TRBJ2-1
length: 15
size: -
V: TRBV19
D: TRBD1
DNA: TGTGCCAGTAGTACCGGGACAGGCCTTTCCAATGAGCAGTTCTTC
CDR3: CASSTGTGLSNEQFF

J: TRBJ1-6
length: 15
size: -
V: TRBV4-1
D: TRBD1
DNA: TGCGCCAGCAGCCGAGGGACAGGGGTCTTTTCACCCCTCCACTTT
CDR3: CASSRGTGVFSPLHF

J: TRBJ1-2
length: 15
size: -
V: TRBV6-7
D: TRBD1
DNA: TGTGCCAGCAGTCCGAAGACAGGGGCCATCTATGGCTACACCTTC
CDR3: CASSPKTGAIYGYTF

J: TRBJ2-3
length: 14
size: -
V: TRBV13
D: -
DNA: TGTGCCAGCAGCTTAGAGGCTAGTGCCGATACGCAGTATTTT
CDR3: CASSLEASADTQYF

J: TRBJ1-5
length: 14
size: -
V: TRBV7-8
D: -
DNA: TGTGCCAGCAGCTTAGAGGCGGGGAAGAGGGCCCAGCATTTT
CDR3: CASSLEAGKRAQHF

J: TRBJ2-1
length: 15
size: -
V: TRBV27
D: TRBD2
DNA: TGTGCCAGCAGCCACGGGACTAGCGGGACGAATGAGCAGTTCTTC
CDR3: CASSHGTSGTNEQFF

J: TRBJ1-5
length: 14
size: few
V: TRBV19
D: TRBD1
DNA: TGTGCCAGTAGTATACCAGGGGGAGGTCAGCCCCAGCATTTT
CDR3: CASSIPGGGQPQHF

J: TRBJ2-3
length: 17
size: -
V: TRBV5-6
D: TRBD1
DNA: TGTGCCAGCAGCTTGTCTGGGCAGGGGGCGCGCACAGATACGCAGTATTTT
CDR3: CASSLSGQGARTDTQYF

J: TRBJ2-7
length: 14
size: -
V: TRBV4-1
D: TRBD1
DNA: TGCGCCAGCTGCACCGGGACAGGGGAATGCGAGCAGTACTTC
CDR3: CASCTGTGECEQYF

J: TRBJ1-1
length: 14
size: -
V: TRBV15
D: -
DNA: TGTGCCACCAGCTCAGGGCCCGAGGACACTGAAGCTTTCTTT
CDR3: CATSSGPEDTEAFF

J: TRBJ1-1
length: 12
size: -
V: TRBV7-9
D: TRBD1
DNA: TGTGCCATTCTCAACAGGGGTGCTGAAGCTTTCTTT
CDR3: CAILNRGAEAFF

J: TRBJ2-5
length: 13
size: -
V: TRBV5-6
D: TRBD1
DNA: TGTGCCAGCAGCGGGGACAGTAGAGAGACCCAGTACTTC
CDR3: CASSGDSRETQYF

J: TRBJ1-2
length: 18
size: -
V: TRBV7-6
D: TRBD1
DNA: TGTGCCAGCAGCTTATCTCTTCGTTCGACAGGGGAGAACTATGGCTACACCTTC
CDR3: CASSLSLRSTGENYGYTF

J: TRBJ1-2
length: 12
size: -
V: TRBV9
D: -
DNA: TGTGCCAGCGAAGGGAGTAACTATGGCTACACCTTC
CDR3: CASEGSNYGYTF

J: TRBJ1-2
length: 15
size: -
V: TRBV6-6
D: -
DNA: TGTGCCAGCAGTTACTCTGGGGGCGGGGGCTATGGCTACACCTTC
CDR3: CASSYSGGGGYGYTF

J: TRBJ2-1
length: 15
size: -
V: TRBV6-6
D: TRBD2
DNA: TGTGCCAGCAGCTCGCGACTAGCGGGAGTCACTGAGCAGTTCTTC
CDR3: CASSSRLAGVTEQFF